The present entry profiles one T cell receptor (beta chain) with its context. What it binds is not known. TCRdb's copy holds only in-frame clones and misses some; the assay was immunoSEQ multiplex PCR. This sample has about 140,000 clones, with about 86% found just once. The CDR3 totals 14 residues. From germline, CDR1 is SGHAT and CDR2 FQNNGV. V lost 1 base and J lost 7; bases outside the gene matches: 1. The data stem from a study of cytomegalovirus exposure and HLA in healthy donors. For the study at large: A subsequent analysis reported that the roughly 120 validation repertoires were produced on the same platform that had also been used for the 666 first-cohort repertoires. Study-wide findings and caveats: Rare sequences made up most TCRs, while some public TCRs were found in many donors. One later analysis, an examination of the 120 validation repertoires, found that first-cohort TCR clusters tended to co-occur in them.

The V gene is TRBV11-2, the J gene TRBJ1-6; 7 bases are a match to TRBD1. The sample consisted of PBMCs. The TCR was taken from a woman under 30 in good health and CMV-seropositive. CDR3 sequence reads: CASSLAGGNSPLHF. The CDR3 DNA sequence: TGTGCCAGCAGCTTAGCAGGGGGAAATTCACCCCTCCACTTT.